A single sample gave rise to the 6 T cell receptor beta chains below, sequenced in a study of T cell repertoires in cytomegalovirus infection. TCRdb reanalysed the reads using MiXCR and keeps one entry per CDR3 protein. The sample includes about 190,000 distinct CDR3 sequences, roughly 30% seen only once; the top ten take 31%. Sequencing was done on a sample of PBMCs. The receptors here all came from a human donor in good health (CMV status not recorded). Some clones in this sample may be carry-over from other donors' samples.

The chain links TRBV5-1 to TRBJ2-1, with TRBD1 as a possible D gene (6 bases). V gave up 1 base and J gave up 10 bases, with 12 bases separating them. This CDR3 is built from 13 residues. Germline CDR1 is SGHRS and CDR2 is YFSETQ. CDR3 in DNA: TGCGCCAGCAGCTTGATAACAGGGAGCGAGCAGTTCTTC. Encoded protein: CASSLITGSEQFF. Based on the CDR3 plus reference TRBV5-1 and TRBJ2-1, the full variable domain is KAGVTQTPRYLIKTRGQQVTLSCSPISGHRSVSWYQQTPGQGLQFLFEYFSETQRNKGNFPGRFSGRQFSNSRSEMNVSTLELGDSALYLCASSLITGSEQFFGPGTRLTVL.

This rearrangement joins TRBV12-3 or TRBV12-4 to TRBJ1-1; no firm D call. V lost 3 bases and J 6 bases, leaving 14 bases between the germline ends. This CDR3 contains 14 residues. The CDR3 sequence: CASSFNIERPEAFF. CDR3 sequence (DNA): TGTGCCAGCAGTTTCAATATTGAGCGACCTGAAGCTTTCTTT.

In its sample, this clonotype was seen a few times. The V gene is TRBV4-1, the J gene TRBJ1-3; D is unclear. This CDR3 is 16 amino acids long. CDR1 and CDR2 (germline): MGHRA, YSYEKL. Trimming cost V 1 base and J 1 base, with 11 bases left between them. The CDR3 region has the DNA TGCGCCAGCAGCCAAGTCGGACGGGAATCTGGAAACACCATATATTTT. This codes for CASSQVGRESGNTIYF.

To note about this clonotype: An end of the junction does not agree with germline; a read error may underlie this. Here the CDR3 reads CASSLMGVGEILFF. Here the CDR3 DNA reads TGTGCCAGCAGCTTGATGGGAGTAGGGGAAATACTGTTTTTT. The V gene is TRBV11-2, the J gene TRBJ1-4; a weak D match, TRBD1 (5 bases). Germline V gene lookup returns CDR1 SGHAT and CDR2 FQNNGV. CDR3 length: 14 residues.

The genes are TRBV6-5 and TRBJ2-3; no clear D gene. Per the germline V gene, CDR1 is MNHEY and CDR2 is SVGAGI. This CDR3 is built from 16 residues. V was trimmed by 6 bases and J by 3 bases, leaving 19 bases between them. CDR3 coding DNA: TGTGCCAGCAGCCCAGACCCGGCGCTTCTAACAGATACGCAGTATTTT. Its protein product is CASSPDPALLTDTQYF.

This clonotype was found once. This chain uses TRBV12-3 or TRBV12-4 with TRBJ2-3; a possible D gene is TRBD2 (6 bases). The CDR3 has 15 amino acids. V lost 5 bases and J lost 5, with 17 bases in between. CDR3 DNA sequence: TGTGCCAGCAGTGGCCCCGGGCGGGGAGAAGATACGCAGTATTTT. Translated, it gives CASSGPGRGEDTQYF.